What follows are 17 T cell receptor beta chains derived from one specimen sequenced in a study of OX40 agonist ivuxolimab in advanced cancers. The protocol was immunoSEQ multiplex PCR, while the TCRdb copy is restricted to in-frame clones and leaves out a portion. The table records roughly 70,000 clones, 89% of them present only once. The material was CD4+ or CD8+ T cells sorted from blood, obtained in a trial of the OX40 agonist ivuxolimab. These TCRs come from an adult with an advanced solid tumor such as melanoma, head and neck, liver or kidney cancer.

The J gene is TRBJ2-3, the V gene TRBV12-5; tentatively, D is TRBD1 (5 bases). Germline-derived CDR1 and CDR2 are LGHNT and FRNRAP. This CDR3 is built from 16 residues. Trimming cost V 0 bases and J 4 bases, with 14 bases left between them. The CDR3 loop reads CASGLVEGAIADTQYF. Written as DNA, the CDR3 is TGTGCTAGTGGTTTGGTGGAAGGGGCCATCGCAGATACGCAGTATTTT. Together with reference TRBV12-5 and TRBJ2-3, the CDR3 gives the full variable domain: DARVTQTPRHKVTEMGQEVTMRCQPILGHNTVFWYRQTMMQGLELLAYFRNRAPLDDSGMPKDRFSAEMPDATLATLKIQPSEPRDSAVYFCASGLVEGAIADTQYFGPGTRLTVL.

This clone was found a few times. V gene TRBV28 combines with J gene TRBJ1-5; 8 nucleotides align to TRBD1. The length of the CDR3 is 14 residues. Germline V gives CDR1 MDHEN, CDR2 SYDVKM. Losses at the gene ends were 5 bases for V and 1 base for J; bases not matched to a gene: 1. The CDR3 is CASSRTGSNQPQHF. DNA of the CDR3: TGTGCCAGCAGTAGGACAGGGAGCAATCAGCCCCAGCATTTT. Variable domain in full (rest from reference TRBV28 and TRBJ1-5): DVKVTQSSRYLVKRTGEKVFLECVQDMDHENMFWYRQDPGLGLRLIYFSYDVKMKEKGDIPEGYSVSREKKERFSLILESASTNQTSMYLCASSRTGSNQPQHFGDGTRLSIL.

The chain joins TRBV5-1 to TRBJ2-5; 16 bases align to TRBD2. CDR1 is SGHRS, CDR2 YFSETQ, per germline. V gave up 1 base and J gave up 4 bases; unmatched junction bases: 4. The CDR3 has 17 amino acids. The CDR3 sequence is CASSLMGLAGGRETQYF. Written as DNA, the CDR3 is TGCGCCAGCAGCTTGATGGGACTAGCGGGAGGGAGAGAGACCCAGTACTTC. Based on the CDR3 plus reference TRBV5-1 and TRBJ2-5, the full variable domain is KAGVTQTPRYLIKTRGQQVTLSCSPISGHRSVSWYQQTPGQGLQFLFEYFSETQRNKGNFPGRFSGRQFSNSRSEMNVSTLELGDSALYLCASSLMGLAGGRETQYFGPGTRLLVL.

A word on this clone: A read error may produce the germline difference seen at one junction end. The same CDR3 can be traced to other DNA sequences in this sample. The genes are TRBV7-8 and TRBJ1-2; 9 nucleotides match TRBD1. CDR3 length equals 16 residues. Germline V gene data show CDR1 as SGHVS and CDR2 as FQNEAQ. The CDR3 DNA sequence: TGTGCCAGCAGCTTAGCGCTAACAGGGGGCAACTATGGCTACACCTTT. Residues: CASSLALTGGNYGYTF.

V and J are TRBV6-6 and TRBJ1-2; TRBD1 is a possible D gene (5 bases). This CDR3 contains 15 residues. CDR1 MNHNY and CDR2 SVGAGI come from the germline V gene (reference sequence). V gave up 2 bases and J gave up 6 bases, with 16 bases separating them. CDR3 sequence: CASSYERGVSHGYTF. The CDR3 DNA sequence: TGTGCCAGCAGTTACGAGCGGGGGGTATCGCATGGCTACACCTTC.

The CDR3 here is CASSYSVAGVGNTIYF. The CDR3 nucleotides are TGTGCCAGCAGTTACTCGGTTGCGGGGGTCGGAAACACCATATATTTT. The chain joins TRBV6-5 to TRBJ1-3; D may be TRBD1 (5 bases). With 0 bases removed from V and 4 bases from J, the gap between germline ends came to 13 bases. The CDR3 contains 16 residues. CDR1 is MNHEY, CDR2 SVGAGI, per germline.

The V and J genes are TRBV7-2 and TRBJ2-7; D remains ambiguous. The CDR3 contains 15 residues. The germline V gene encodes CDR1 SGHTA and CDR2 FQGNSA. Trimming pared 0 bases from V and 3 bases from J, leaving 12 bases between. The CDR3 is CASSLAQVAFYEQYF. In DNA, the CDR3 is TGTGCCAGCAGCTTAGCTCAGGTAGCTTTCTACGAGCAGTACTTC.

This clone has a single count. The gene calls are TRBV5-4 and TRBJ2-7; D might be TRBD2 (7 bases). The CDR3 has 15 residues. Trimming left V 4 bases short and J 6 bases short, with 20 bases between. Per germline, CDR1 SGHNT and CDR2 YYREEE (reference sequence). The CDR3 nucleotides are TGTGCCAGCAGCCCCCGCGGGGGCGCAAGTCGCGAGCAGTACTTC. Translated, it gives CASSPRGGASREQYF.

The chain has TRBV18 and TRBJ2-5, with 7 nucleotides matching TRBD1. Germline V gives CDR1 KGHSH, CDR2 LQKENI. The CDR3 is 14 residues long. The J segment lost 2 bases and the V segment lost 3 bases, leaving 3 bases of the junction unmatched. DNA for the CDR3: TGTGCCAGCTCACCGGGACAGCGGCAAGAGACCCAGTACTTC. It yields the protein CASSPGQRQETQYF.

This clone showed up just once. This chain links TRBV9 with TRBJ2-1; no definite D call. V lost 1 base and J lost 5, with 13 bases in between. In germline, CDR1 is SGDLS, CDR2 YYNGEE. The CDR3 spans 15 residues. The CDR3 sequence: CASSVRGSGDNEQFF. CDR3 bases: TGTGCCAGCAGCGTACGAGGTTCTGGGGACAATGAGCAGTTCTTC.

The chain joins TRBV4-3 to TRBJ1-4, with a weak D call TRBD1 (5 bases). This CDR3 is built from 14 residues. Germline values: CDR1 LGHNA, CDR2 YSLEER. V was trimmed by 4 bases and J by 7 bases, leaving 13 bases between them. This CDR3 reads CASSRGGMAEKLFF. CDR3 nucleotides: TGCGCCAGCAGCCGCGGGGGTATGGCTGAAAAACTGTTTTTT.

This sequence joins TRBV6-1 and TRBJ2-7, with TRBD1 identical over 10 bases. Germline-derived CDR1 and CDR2 are MNHNS and SASEGT. Trimming removed 6 bases from V and 2 bases from J; junction bases left unmatched: 7. This CDR3 has 15 residues. DNA of the CDR3: TGTGCCAGCAGCTTAGGGACAGGGGAAACCTACGAGCAGTACTTC. Protein sequence: CASSLGTGETYEQYF.

The chain links TRBV7-2 to TRBJ2-5; a possible D gene is TRBD2 (6 bases). Per the germline V gene, CDR1 is SGHTA and CDR2 is FQGNSA. CDR3 length equals 14 residues. The ends were cut back, 6 bases at V and 2 bases at J, with 13 bases in the middle. The CDR3 DNA follows: TGTGCCAGCAGGGGGCCCGGGGGTCAAGAGACCCAGTACTTC. As protein: CASRGPGGQETQYF.

The chain combines TRBV18 with TRBJ1-5; D remains unclear. CDR1 KGHSH and CDR2 LQKENI come from the germline V gene. V lost 5 bases and J lost 2, with 16 bases in between. There are 16 residues in the CDR3. This CDR3 reads CASSSTPQQGNQPQHF. In nucleotides, the CDR3 is TGTGCCAGCTCATCGACCCCCCAGCAGGGCAATCAGCCCCAGCATTTT.

The chain employs TRBV11-2 and TRBJ1-1; D call uncertain. CDR1 SGHAT and CDR2 FQNNGV come from the germline V gene. Trimming left V 0 bases short and J 6 bases short, with 5 bases between. This CDR3 is built from 12 residues. As DNA, the CDR3 is TGTGCCAGCAGCTTAGAGTCAGCTGAAGCTTTCTTT. This codes for CASSLESAEAFF.

The rearrangement joins TRBV2 to TRBJ2-3; 12 bases line up with TRBD2. Germline CDR1 is SNHLY and CDR2 is FYNNEI. The CDR3 length is 16 residues. J lost 1 base, V lost 2 bases, and 1 base had no gene match. CDR3 sequence: CASSELAGGGTDTQYF. As DNA, the CDR3 is TGTGCCAGCAGTGAACTAGCGGGAGGGGGCACAGATACGCAGTATTTT. Variable domain in full (rest from reference TRBV2 and TRBJ2-3): EPEVTQTPSHQVTQMGQEVILRCVPISNHLYFYWYRQILGQKVEFLVSFYNNEISEKSEIFDDQFSVERPDGSNFTLKIRSTKLEDSAMYFCASSELAGGGTDTQYFGPGTRLTVL.

The rearrangement links TRBV4-3 to TRBJ2-7; no reliable D call. The CDR3 has 15 residues. Germline V gives CDR1 LGHNA, CDR2 YSLEER. V lost 0 bases and J 3 bases, leaving 12 bases between the germline ends. CDR3 amino acids: CASSQDLTLNYEQYF. CDR3 sequence (DNA): TGCGCCAGCAGCCAAGATCTGACTTTAAACTACGAGCAGTACTTC.